These 3 T cell receptor beta chains came from one sample sequenced in a study of cytomegalovirus exposure and HLA in healthy donors. Amplification used 60 Vbeta primers and 13 Jbeta primers. TCRdb's table, derived via immunoSEQ multiplex PCR, lists solely in-frame clones and lacks some. This sample has some 110,000 clones, with roughly 85% found just once. The sample comprised PBMCs. The receptors were sampled from a man aged 25-45 years in good health and CMV-seropositive.

The chain is built from TRBV7-9 and TRBJ1-6; 10 bases match TRBD1. Germline CDR1 reads SEHNR; CDR2 reads FQNEAQ (reference sequence). Trimming removed 4 bases from V and 8 bases from J; junction bases left unmatched: 8. The CDR3 length is 16 residues. The CDR3: CASSSPTTGGYSPLHF. In nucleotides, the CDR3 is TGTGCCAGCAGCTCCCCGACGACAGGGGGCTATTCACCCCTCCACTTT.

The table lists this clone with a count of one. V usage is TRBV5-6 and J usage is TRBJ1-5; D is unresolved. Germline CDR1 reads SGHDT; CDR2 reads YYEEEE. CDR3 length: 13 residues. V was shortened by 0 bases and J by 8 bases, with 9 bases between the two germline ends. The CDR3 loop is CASSLAVAEPQHF. DNA of the CDR3: TGTGCCAGCAGCTTGGCCGTAGCGGAGCCCCAGCATTTT.

The chain couples TRBV5-4 to TRBJ2-7, with a tentative D call TRBD2 (6 bases). Trimming pared 3 bases from V and 2 bases from J, leaving 15 bases between. The CDR3 sequence is 15 residues long. Germline-derived CDR1 and CDR2 are SGHNT and YYREEE (reference sequence). The CDR3 here is CASSSLLAEPYEQYF. The CDR3 DNA reads as TGTGCCAGCAGCTCTCTCTTAGCGGAGCCCTACGAGCAGTACTTC. Supplemented by reference TRBV5-4 and TRBJ2-7, the full variable domain reads ETGVTQSPTHLIKTRGQQVTLRCSSQSGHNTVSWYQQALGQGPQFIFQYYREEENGRGNFPPRFSGLQFPNYSSELNVNALELDDSALYLCASSSLLAEPYEQYFGPGTRLTVT.